The present T cell receptor beta chain was sequenced within a study of cytomegalovirus exposure and HLA in healthy donors. Study conclusions and caveats: In a later analysis, at a false discovery rate of 0.05, about 17,000 TCR beta sequences matched HLA alleles. The sole available immune exposure information was CMV serostatus.

PCR used 60 Vbeta primers and 13 Jbeta primers. Clones were read by immunoSEQ multiplex PCR, and TCRdb kept only the in-frame ones, dropping some. The table lists 220,000 or so clones, approximately 78% of them singletons. Trimming stripped 7 bases from V and 6 bases from J, with 23 bases between. Germline assignment: CDR1 SGHRS and CDR2 YFSETQ. CDR3 length equals 16 residues. In the case of this clone: Its antigen is unknown.

Sequenced: PBMCs. The chain uses TRBV5-1 and TRBJ2-1; D possibly corresponds to TRBD2 (6 bases). This clonotype was obtained from a male donor in good health and CMV-seronegative. CDR3 bases: TGCGCCAGCTCCTTGGGCAAGTCGACTAGAGGCAATGAGCAGTTCTTC. This sequence encodes CASSLGKSTRGNEQFF.